These 16 T cell receptor beta chains share one sample of origin, sequenced in a study of blood T cell repertoires in COVID-19. Clones were sequenced by immunoSEQ multiplex PCR, and TCRdb holds only the in-frame ones, with some missing. The sample yields 200,000 to 250,000 clones, around nine tenths seen once. Sequencing was carried out using peripheral blood. All receptors come from a man between 18 and 29 years old with active or convalescent COVID-19.

The chain carries TRBV18 and TRBJ2-2, with 7 nucleotides matching TRBD2. The germline V gene encodes CDR1 KGHSH and CDR2 LQKENI. The CDR3 extends over 15 amino acids. After removal of 2 bases from V and 4 bases from J, the junction contained 4 bases not matched to a gene. The CDR3 DNA is TGTGCCAGCTCACCAAAAGCGGGATCCACCGGGGAGCTGTTTTTT. The encoded protein is CASSPKAGSTGELFF.

The rearrangement joins TRBV5-1 to TRBJ2-3, with 7 positions matching TRBD2. The V and J ends lost 4 bases and 2 bases, in that order; junction bases with no gene match: 16. CDR3 size: 18 residues. The V gene's germline CDR1 is SGHRS and CDR2 YFSETQ. CDR3 sequence reads: CASSQRAWSGAFTDTQYF. CDR3 DNA sequence: TGCGCCAGCAGCCAACGGGCGTGGAGCGGGGCTTTCACAGATACGCAGTATTTT.

J is TRBJ2-7 and V is TRBV12-3 or TRBV12-4, with TRBD1 identical over 7 bases. This CDR3 spans 11 amino acids. Losses at the gene ends were 3 bases for V and 9 bases for J; bases not matched to a gene: 2. The CDR3 DNA follows: TGTGCCAGCAGTTTTGGGGACAGGCAGTACTTC. Its translation is CASSFGDRQYF.

V and J are TRBV7-9 and TRBJ1-3; D not certain. CDR3 size: 12 residues. CDR1 is SEHNR, CDR2 FQNEAQ, per germline (reference sequence). V lost 4 bases and J lost 8, with 9 bases in between. In DNA form, the CDR3 reads TGTGCCAGCAGCTCCCATACAGACACCATATATTTT. This translates into CASSSHTDTIYF.

The genes are TRBV6-4 and TRBJ1-2, with a weak D call TRBD1 (6 bases). Per the germline V gene, CDR1 is MRHNA and CDR2 is SNTAGT. The CDR3 is made up of 13 amino acids. V shed 3 bases and J shed 4 bases, with 9 bases lying between them. CDR3 region: CASSEETGYGYTF. The CDR3 DNA reads TGTGCCAGCAGTGAGGAGACAGGCTATGGCTACACCTTC.

CDR3 nucleotide sequence: TGTGCCAGCAGCCCAGCTAGGGCGGGTTCCCGCCATGAGCAGTTCTTC. Its translation: CASSPARAGSRHEQFF. The V and J genes are TRBV28 and TRBJ2-1, with D possibly being TRBD2 (5 bases). Germline loops: CDR1 MDHEN, CDR2 SYDVKM. Trimming left V 6 bases short and J 8 bases short, with 23 bases between. This CDR3 contains 16 residues.

The rearrangement uses TRBV5-1 and TRBJ1-2; weak D call: TRBD1 (5 bases). The V end lost 0 bases, the J end lost 0 bases, and 9 bases lay between the germline ends. Germline V CDR1 and CDR2: SGHRS, YFSETQ. The CDR3 runs to 15 residues. The CDR3 DNA sequence: TGCGCCAGCAGCTTGGATCGGGGGACTAACTATGGCTACACCTTC. Amino acids: CASSLDRGTNYGYTF.

J is TRBJ2-3 and V is TRBV2; 9 nucleotides agree with TRBD2. This CDR3 contains 15 residues. V lost 2 bases, J lost 5 bases, and 5 bases stayed unmatched. CDR1 is SNHLY and CDR2 is FYNNEI in the germline V gene. As DNA, the CDR3 is TGTGCCAGCAGTGAATTGGCGGGAGGGCTAGATACGCAGTATTTT. It yields the protein CASSELAGGLDTQYF.

This sequence joins TRBV28 and TRBJ2-7; 7 bases are a match to TRBD2. V lost 4 bases and J lost 2; bases outside the gene matches: 8. This CDR3 has 15 residues. The germline V gene encodes CDR1 MDHEN and CDR2 SYDVKM. DNA for the CDR3: TGTGCCAGCAGTTCCCCAGCGGGAAACACCTACGAGCAGTACTTC. This encodes CASSSPAGNTYEQYF.

V is TRBV29-1 and J is TRBJ2-5, with TRBD1 matching 7 bases. Germline CDR1 is SQVTM and CDR2 is ANQGSEA. The CDR3 is 12 amino acids. V gave up 6 bases and J gave up 4 bases; unmatched junction bases: 5. The CDR3 spells CSVTGEGETQYF. CDR3 sequence (DNA): TGCAGCGTCACAGGGGAAGGAGAGACCCAGTACTTC. Based on the CDR3 plus reference TRBV29-1 and TRBJ2-5, the full variable domain is SAVISQKPSRDICQRGTSLTIQCQVDSQVTMMFWYRQQPGQSLTLIATANQGSEATYESGFVIDKFPISRPNLTFSTLTVSNMSPEDSSIYLCSVTGEGETQYFGPGTRLLVL.

The chain carries TRBV9 and TRBJ2-2; TRBD1 matches at 8 bases. CDR3 length: 15 residues. Unmatched junction bases numbered 5, after V lost 3 bases and J lost 4 bases. Germline lookup yields CDR1 SGDLS and CDR2 YYNGEE. The CDR3 loop is CASSAQQGVTGELFF. As DNA, the CDR3 is TGTGCCAGCAGCGCCCAACAGGGGGTCACCGGGGAGCTGTTTTTT.

Only one count was recorded for this clone. This chain joins TRBV11-3 and TRBJ2-3, with unresolved D. There are 13 residues in the CDR3. CDR1 is SGHNT and CDR2 is YENEEA in the germline V gene. Trimming took 5 bases from V and 0 from J, leaving 6 bases between them. The CDR3 is CASSPPSTDTQYF. The CDR3 nucleotides read TGTGCCAGCAGCCCCCCGAGCACAGATACGCAGTATTTT.

This sequence joins TRBV11-2 and TRBJ2-7, with 11 bases lining up with TRBD2. The germline V gene encodes CDR1 SGHAT and CDR2 FQNNGV. The CDR3 totals 15 residues. V shed 5 bases and J 3 bases; nucleotides not matched to a gene: 6. The CDR3 DNA sequence: TGTGCCAGCAGCATGTCGGGACTAGCGGTCTACGAGCAGTACTTC. Residues: CASSMSGLAVYEQYF.

The chain is built from TRBV7-9 and TRBJ2-7; D is perhaps TRBD2 (6 bases). From germline, CDR1 is SEHNR and CDR2 FQNEAQ (reference sequence). V was cut by 4 bases and J by 0 bases, with 19 bases left in between. The CDR3 is 17 residues long. In DNA form, the CDR3 reads TGTGCCAGCAGCTCCCCCTCGGGGACTCCTATCTCCTACGAGCAGTACTTC. Protein sequence: CASSSPSGTPISYEQYF. The whole variable domain, filled in from reference TRBV7-9 and TRBJ2-7, reads DTGVSQNPRHKITKRGQNVTFRCDPISEHNRLYWYRQTLGQGPEFLTYFQNEAQLEKSRLLSDRFSAERPKGSFSTLEIQRTEQGDSAMYLCASSSPSGTPISYEQYFGPGTRLTVT.

The V call is TRBV29-1, the J call TRBJ2-3, with D tentatively TRBD1 (5 bases). CDR1 and CDR2 from the germline V gene are SQVTM and ANQGSEA. This CDR3 is built from 13 residues. V was pared by 2 bases and J by 5 bases, with 11 bases between. CDR3 DNA: TGCAGCGTTGAACAGGGTGGGCGAGATACGCAGTATTTT. Protein: CSVEQGGRDTQYF.

The genes are TRBV5-4 and TRBJ2-7, with TRBD2 matching 11 bases. With 0 bases clipped from V and 5 bases from J, the junction kept 7 bases outside the gene matches. Germline V gives CDR1 SGHNT, CDR2 YYREEE (reference sequence). CDR3 length: 16 amino acids. Here the CDR3 DNA reads TGTGCCAGCAGCTTGGAGCTAGCGGGAGGACGAAACGAGCAGTACTTC. Translated: CASSLELAGGRNEQYF.